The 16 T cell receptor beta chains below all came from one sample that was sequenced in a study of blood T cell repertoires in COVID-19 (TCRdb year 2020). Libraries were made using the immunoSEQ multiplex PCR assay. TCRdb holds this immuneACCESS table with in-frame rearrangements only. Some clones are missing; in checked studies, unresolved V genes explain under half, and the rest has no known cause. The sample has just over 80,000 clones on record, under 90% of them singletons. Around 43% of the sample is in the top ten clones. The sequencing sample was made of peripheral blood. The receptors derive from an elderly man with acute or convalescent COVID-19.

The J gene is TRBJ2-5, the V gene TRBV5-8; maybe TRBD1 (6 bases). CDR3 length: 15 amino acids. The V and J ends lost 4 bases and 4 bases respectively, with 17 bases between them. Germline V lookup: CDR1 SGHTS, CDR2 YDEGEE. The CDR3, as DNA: TGTGCCAGCAGCAGGCACACAGGGAAAGGAGAGACCCAGTACTTC. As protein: CASSRHTGKGETQYF.

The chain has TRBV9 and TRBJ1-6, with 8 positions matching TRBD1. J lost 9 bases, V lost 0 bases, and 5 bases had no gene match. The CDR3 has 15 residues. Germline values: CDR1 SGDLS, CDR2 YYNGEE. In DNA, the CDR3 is TGTGCCAGCAGCGTAGCCGGGACAGGTCCTTCACCCCTCCACTTT. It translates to CASSVAGTGPSPLHF.

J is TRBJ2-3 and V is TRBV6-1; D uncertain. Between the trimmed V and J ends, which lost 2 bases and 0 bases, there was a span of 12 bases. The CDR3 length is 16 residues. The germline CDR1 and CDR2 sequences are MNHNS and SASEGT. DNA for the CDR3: TGTGCCAGCAGTGAAAGTAGCTATGCTAGCACAGATACGCAGTATTTT. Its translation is CASSESSYASTDTQYF.

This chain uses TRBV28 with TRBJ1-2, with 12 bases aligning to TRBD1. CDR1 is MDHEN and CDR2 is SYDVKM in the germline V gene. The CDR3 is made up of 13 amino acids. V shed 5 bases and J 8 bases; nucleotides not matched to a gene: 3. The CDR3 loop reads CASSTGTGGGYTF. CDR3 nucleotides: TGTGCCAGCAGTACCGGGACAGGGGGCGGCTACACCTTC.

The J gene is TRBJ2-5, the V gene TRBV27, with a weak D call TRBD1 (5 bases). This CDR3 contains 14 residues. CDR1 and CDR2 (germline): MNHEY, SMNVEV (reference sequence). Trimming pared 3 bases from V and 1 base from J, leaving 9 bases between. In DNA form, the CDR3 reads TGTGCCAGCAGTTTCGACAGATCCCAAGAGACCCAGTACTTC. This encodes CASSFDRSQETQYF.

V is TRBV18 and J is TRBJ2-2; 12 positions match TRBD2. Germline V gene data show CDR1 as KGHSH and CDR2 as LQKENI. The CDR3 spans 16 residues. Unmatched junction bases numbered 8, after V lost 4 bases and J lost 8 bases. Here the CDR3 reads CASSQTSGSLGGELFF. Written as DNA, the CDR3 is TGTGCCAGCTCACAGACTAGCGGGAGTCTCGGTGGGGAGCTGTTTTTT.

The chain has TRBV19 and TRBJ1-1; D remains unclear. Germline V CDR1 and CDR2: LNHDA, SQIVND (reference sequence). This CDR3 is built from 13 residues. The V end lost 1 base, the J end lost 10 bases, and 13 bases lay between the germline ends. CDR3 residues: CASSIVPEEVAFF. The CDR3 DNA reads TGTGCCAGTAGTATAGTTCCGGAGGAGGTAGCTTTCTTT.

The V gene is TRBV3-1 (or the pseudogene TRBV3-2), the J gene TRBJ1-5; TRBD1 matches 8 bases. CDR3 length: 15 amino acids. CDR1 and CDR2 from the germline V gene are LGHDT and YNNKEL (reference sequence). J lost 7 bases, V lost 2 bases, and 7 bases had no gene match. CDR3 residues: CASSQSGTGGQPQHF. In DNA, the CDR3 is TGTGCCAGCAGCCAAAGCGGCACAGGGGGACAGCCCCAGCATTTT.

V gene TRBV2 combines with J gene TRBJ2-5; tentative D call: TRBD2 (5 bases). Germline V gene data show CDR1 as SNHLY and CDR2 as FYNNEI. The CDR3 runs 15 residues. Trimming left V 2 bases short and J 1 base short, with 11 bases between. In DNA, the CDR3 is TGTGCCAGCAGTGAAATCGGGGAAATCCAAGAGACCCAGTACTTC. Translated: CASSEIGEIQETQYF.

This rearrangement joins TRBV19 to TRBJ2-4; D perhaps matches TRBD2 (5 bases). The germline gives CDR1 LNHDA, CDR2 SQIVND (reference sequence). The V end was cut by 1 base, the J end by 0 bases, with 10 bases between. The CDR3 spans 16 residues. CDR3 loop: CASSIGQRIAKNIQYF. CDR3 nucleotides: TGTGCCAGTAGTATAGGGCAGCGGATAGCCAAAAACATTCAGTACTTC. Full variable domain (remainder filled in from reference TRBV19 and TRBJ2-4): DGGITQSPKYLFRKEGQNVTLSCEQNLNHDAMYWYRQDPGQGLRLIYYSQIVNDFQKGDIAEGYSVSREKKESFPLTVTSAQKNPTAFYLCASSIGQRIAKNIQYFGAGTRLSVL.

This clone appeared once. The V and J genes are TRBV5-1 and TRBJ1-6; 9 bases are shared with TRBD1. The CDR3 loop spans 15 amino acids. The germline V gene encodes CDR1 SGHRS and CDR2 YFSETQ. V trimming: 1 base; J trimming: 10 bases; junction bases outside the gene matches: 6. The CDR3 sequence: CASSLSGQGRSPLHF. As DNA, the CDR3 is TGCGCCAGCAGCTTGAGCGGACAGGGGAGGTCACCCCTCCACTTT.

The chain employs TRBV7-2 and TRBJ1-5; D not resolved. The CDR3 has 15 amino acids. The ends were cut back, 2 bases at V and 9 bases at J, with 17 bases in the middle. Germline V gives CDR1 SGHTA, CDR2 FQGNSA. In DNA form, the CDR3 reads TGTGCCAGCAGCTTAAGTCTGTCGAACGGTGGGCCCCAGCATTTT. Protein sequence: CASSLSLSNGGPQHF.

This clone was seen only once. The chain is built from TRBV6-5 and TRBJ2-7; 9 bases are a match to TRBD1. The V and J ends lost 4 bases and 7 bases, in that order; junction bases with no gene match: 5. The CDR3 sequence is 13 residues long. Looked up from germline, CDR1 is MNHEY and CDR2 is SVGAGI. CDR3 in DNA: TGTGCCAGCAGTTGGGACAGGGTGAGAGAGCAGTACTTC. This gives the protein CASSWDRVREQYF.

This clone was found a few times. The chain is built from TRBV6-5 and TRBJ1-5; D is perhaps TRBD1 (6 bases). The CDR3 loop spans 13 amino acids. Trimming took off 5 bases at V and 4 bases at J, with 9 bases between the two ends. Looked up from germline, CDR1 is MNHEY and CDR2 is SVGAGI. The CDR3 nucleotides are TGTGCCAGCAGTAGACAGGTGAATCAGCCCCAGCATTTT. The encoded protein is CASSRQVNQPQHF.

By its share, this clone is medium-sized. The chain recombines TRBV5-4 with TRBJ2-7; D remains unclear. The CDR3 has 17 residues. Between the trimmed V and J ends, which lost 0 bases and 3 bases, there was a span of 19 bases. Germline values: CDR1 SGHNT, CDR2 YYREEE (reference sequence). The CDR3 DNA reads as TGTGCCAGCAGCTTGGGGTACGTGGTGGATAGGAGCTACGAGCAGTACTTC. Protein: CASSLGYVVDRSYEQYF. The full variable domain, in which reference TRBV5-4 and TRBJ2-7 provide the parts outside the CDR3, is ETGVTQSPTHLIKTRGQQVTLRCSSQSGHNTVSWYQQALGQGPQFIFQYYREEENGRGNFPPRFSGLQFPNYSSELNVNALELDDSALYLCASSLGYVVDRSYEQYFGPGTRLTVT.

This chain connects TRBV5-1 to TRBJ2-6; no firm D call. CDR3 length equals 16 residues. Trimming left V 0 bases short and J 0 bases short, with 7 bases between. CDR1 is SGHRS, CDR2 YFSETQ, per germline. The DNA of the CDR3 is TGCGCCAGCAGCTTGGCTCGGGTCTCTGGGGCCAACGTCCTGACTTTC. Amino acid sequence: CASSLARVSGANVLTF.